This TCR beta chain appears in the sequencing data of a study of CD8 T cell repertoires and HIV-1 epitope variants. Study at large: Separate wells received one of Twenty-five Gag or Nef variant peptides. An uncultured baseline aliquot held 1M T cells. Enriched T cells were co-cultured with equal numbers of autologous T cell-negative antigen-presenting cells.

Points on this clone: Its target is not known.

The repertoire was sequenced with immunoSEQ multiplex PCR; TCRdb's copy has only in-frame clones and lacks some. The sample includes several thousand clones, around three fifths of them seen just once. Germline CDR1 reads SEHNR; CDR2 reads FQNEAQ (reference sequence). V trimming: 5 bases; J trimming: 2 bases; junction bases outside the gene matches: 4. The CDR3 is made up of 14 amino acids. The origin of this receptor is a male donor with HIV. Sequencing input: cultured CD8+ T cells derived from PBMCs. V gene TRBV7-9 combines with J gene TRBJ2-3; 7 nucleotides align to TRBD2. CDR3: CASSPSGNTDTQYF. In DNA, the CDR3 is TGTGCCAGCAGCCCGAGCGGGAACACAGATACGCAGTATTTT. Using reference TRBV7-9 and TRBJ2-3 for the parts outside the CDR3, the full variable domain is DTGVSQNPRHKITKRGQNVTFRCDPISEHNRLYWYRQTLGQGPEFLTYFQNEAQLEKSRLLSDRFSAERPKGSFSTLEIQRTEQGDSAMYLCASSPSGNTDTQYFGPGTRLTVL.